This T cell receptor beta chain originates from a study of blood T cell repertoires in COVID-19. Study in general: Samples came from the United States, Italy and Spain, spanning acute and convalescent COVID-19.

Original analysis: Counts of nucleated cells, estimated from reference gene primer amplification, were obtained. TCRdb keeps only in-frame clones here, not all; method: immunoSEQ multiplex PCR. V and J calls and clone size follow that table, whereas D and trimming were derived from the DNA. The table records around 50,000 clones, 85% to 95% of them present only once. Those enrolled in Seattle joined during active infection and were followed longitudinally afterward. The CDR3 runs to 14 residues. The V end lost 1 base, the J end lost 4 bases, and 10 bases lay between the germline ends. The V gene's germline CDR1 is SEHNR and CDR2 FQNEAQ (reference sequence).

This receptor was taken from a man between 60 and 75 years old with COVID-19, enrolled during active disease. Sequenced input: peripheral blood. This rearrangement joins TRBV7-9 to TRBJ1-1, with D maybe TRBD1 (5 bases). Here the CDR3 reads CASSLGQGRTEAFF. CDR3 bases: TGTGCCAGCAGCTTAGGGCAGGGCCGCACTGAAGCTTTCTTT.